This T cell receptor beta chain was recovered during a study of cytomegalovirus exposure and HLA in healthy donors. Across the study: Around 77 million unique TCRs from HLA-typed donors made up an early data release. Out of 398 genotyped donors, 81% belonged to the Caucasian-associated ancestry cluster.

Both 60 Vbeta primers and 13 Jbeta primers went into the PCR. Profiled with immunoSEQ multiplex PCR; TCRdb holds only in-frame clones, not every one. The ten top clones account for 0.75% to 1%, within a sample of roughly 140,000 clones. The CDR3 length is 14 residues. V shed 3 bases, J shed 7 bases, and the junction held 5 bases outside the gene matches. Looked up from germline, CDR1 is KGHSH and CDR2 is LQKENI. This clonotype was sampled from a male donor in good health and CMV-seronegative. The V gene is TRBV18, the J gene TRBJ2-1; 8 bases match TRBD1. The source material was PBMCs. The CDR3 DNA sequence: TGTGCCAGCTCACCGGACAGGGAATCGAATGAGCAGTTCTTC. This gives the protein CASSPDRESNEQFF.